This record covers a single TCR beta chain. Original handling: Estimated nucleated cell counts came from reference gene primer amplification. Clones were read by immunoSEQ multiplex PCR, and TCRdb kept only the in-frame ones, dropping some. V and J calls plus clone size are reproduced from that table; the DNA served to infer D and trimming. The sample has 100,000 to 120,000 clones; over 65% are singletons. Unmatched junction bases numbered 14, after V lost 3 bases and J lost 3 bases. The CDR3 totals 18 residues. Looked up from germline, CDR1 is SQVTM and CDR2 is ANQGSEA. The entry originates in a study of blood T cell repertoires in COVID-19. On the study more broadly: COVID-19 samples collected from the United States, Italy and Spain covered acute and convalescent phases.

The sequenced sample was peripheral blood. This sequence was found in a woman at least 80 years old with acute or convalescent COVID-19. V and J are TRBV29-1 and TRBJ2-1; 10 bases align to TRBD2. CDR3 DNA sequence: TGCAGCGTTGATGGTGGAAGCGGGGGGGCCCTAATCTACAATGAGCAGTTCTTC. It is translated as CSVDGGSGGALIYNEQFF.